The clone carrying this TCR beta chain occurred a few times. Its antigen is still unknown. The sample comes from a study of identical twins. General study results and limits: In zero-insertion analyses, partial confounding could arise from invariant MAIT and iNKT cells. The study reached conclusions through statistical analysis that was cross-sectional, not following the same donors.

TCRdb reprocessed the 5' RACE reads with MiXCR, giving one entry per CDR3 protein. The sample shows hundreds of thousands of distinct CDR3 sequences, roughly 8% of them seen only once. The sample also formed part of further work on yellow fever vaccine responses in identical twins.

The clonotype comes from a woman aged 18-29 years in good health. The specimen sequenced was PBMCs.

The CDR3 spells CASSLGRTWALIEQYF. For the CDR3, the DNA is TGTGCCAGCAGTTTGGGGCGAACTTGGGCGTTGATAGAGCAGTACTTC. This chain uses TRBV28 with TRBJ2-7, with D possibly matching TRBD1 (5 bases). Trimming cost V 3 bases and J 7 bases, with 22 bases left between them. The CDR3 covers 16 residues. Germline CDR1 is MDHEN and CDR2 is SYDVKM.